This T cell receptor beta chain was observed in a study of vaccination effects on CD4 cells after COVID-19. This clone occurred once. The antigen remains unidentified. After expansion with viral peptide pools in the ViraFEST assay, antigen-specific CD4+ T cells were sequenced. Following culture for about 11 days, CD4+ T cells were isolated. Participants were vaccinated with two doses of either the BNT162b2 or mRNA-1273 vaccine. Germline V lookup: CDR1 MNHEY, CDR2 SVGAGI. Trimming cost V 6 bases and J 2 bases, with 14 bases left between them. This CDR3 is 14 amino acids long. Profiling relied on immunoSEQ multiplex PCR, and the TCRdb table lists in-frame clones only, not all of them. The table records tens of thousands of clones, roughly three quarters of them present only once.

The sequencing used CD4+ T cells from PBMCs cultured with HCoV-OC43 spike peptides, collected after COVID-19 vaccination. Subset denoted: HCoV-OC43 spike overlapping peptide pool stimulation. This chain links TRBV6-5 with TRBJ2-7; a weak D match, TRBD1 (6 bases). The clonotype was recovered from a human donor who received a COVID-19 vaccine. The CDR3 region has the DNA TGTGCCAGCAGAAGGACAGACCGGGCCTACGAGCAGTACGTC. Translation gives CASRRTDRAYEQYV.